This T cell receptor (beta chain) originates from a study of T-cell memory formation after mild COVID-19. Whole-study context: Each donor largely had its own TCR clusters. Whole-study results and caveats: Day 15 to 85 contractors were CD4/CD8 balanced; later expanders leaned CD4+.

MiXCR was run by TCRdb on the 5' RACE reads, yielding one entry per CDR3 protein. This sample has about 440,000 distinct CDR3 sequences, with around 19% found just once. This clonotype occurred a few times. The antigen remains unidentified. V dropped 6 bases and J dropped 6 bases, with 13 bases sitting between them. Looked up from germline, CDR1 is SNHLY and CDR2 is FYNNEI. This CDR3 comprises 13 residues. The specimen sequenced was PBMCs or a T cell subset sorted from them (not recorded which). V is TRBV2 and J is TRBJ2-3; no definite D call. This sequence originates from an adult woman who had mild COVID-19 (a few samples of this study predate the infection). Cell type and time point are not known. The CDR3 loop is CASREIGADTQYF. The CDR3, as DNA: TGTGCCAGCAGAGAAATAGGCGCGGATACGCAGTATTTT.